The TCR beta chain under discussion was sequenced for a study of blood T cells in healthy people across ages. As for the study in general: About one barcoded beta molecule was captured per two T cells (by template switching).

Regarding the study as a whole: The donors' CMV status was not determined, possibly confounding changes in expanded clonotypes.

Concerning this clonotype itself: The antigen is not known.

Germline V gene data show CDR1 as SGHDN and CDR2 as FVKESK. Trimming cost V 0 bases and J 0 bases, with 15 bases left between them. CDR3 length equals 19 residues. With a J-beta primer mix and a sample-barcoded 5' primer, a second PCR ran about 7 to 12 cycles. TCRdb re-analysed the 5' RACE reads in MiXCR, keeping a single row per CDR3 protein. The sample consists of about 580,000 distinct CDR3 sequences, less than 60% of them appearing once. The origin of this receptor is an elderly man in good health. The V call is TRBV14, the J call TRBJ2-6; D is possibly TRBD1 (6 bases). The specimen was blood. CDR3 loop: CASSQEVRQADSGANVLTF. The CDR3 DNA follows: TGTGCCAGCAGCCAAGAAGTTAGACAGGCTGACTCTGGGGCCAACGTCCTGACTTTC.